This TCR beta chain was found in a study of cytomegalovirus exposure and HLA in healthy donors (dated by TCRdb to the late 2010s). For the study in its entirety: An earlier analysis of approximately 640 of the donors reported 250 to 350 Gb of sequence data and 117 million unique TCR beta sequences from about 179 million T cells. Alongside the repertoire data, information on donor age, sex, ethnicity and CMV serostatus was compiled. Among some 400 genotyped donors of the cohort, an average of approximately 240,000 unique TCR beta nucleotide sequences was sequenced per donor, of which about 20% were non-productive. HLA typing included class I and class II loci at four-digit resolution. The study combined high-throughput TCR immunosequencing, statistical association of individual TCRs with disease status, and machine learning to predict cytomegalovirus infection status. To study patterns of TCR occurrence, a later analysis re-analyzed previously published TCR beta repertoires from under 750 donors and added high-resolution HLA genotyping. The number of donors typed differed by locus, with roughly 620-630 for A, B, C, DRB1 and DQB1, roughly 520 for DQA1, approximately 570 for DPA1, and about 450 for DPB1. Because of strong linkage in the cohort, roughly five DR-DQ haplotypes were treated as single units for association and clustering. The study was designed to test whether signatures of past pathogen exposure could be identified by cataloging public T cell receptors. All discovery cohort repertoires had been generated on a single sequencing platform. An early release covering just under 650 HLA-typed donors comprised 250 to 350 gigabases of sequencing data and around 80 million unique TCR sequences. An earlier analysis of about 620 of the donors applied high-throughput TCR beta sequencing to assess whether each TCR beta V gene segment acted as functional or pseudogenic. In a later genetic analysis, genome-wide SNP genotypes for about three fifths of the 666 donors were used, and that subset was treated as a discovery cohort. A separate validation cohort of 90 to 150 different subjects was used in addition to the roughly 620-subject first cohort. Of the roughly 400 genotyped donors, roughly 80% fell in the genetic ancestry cluster associated with self-reported Caucasian donors. Using immunosequencing, the study profiled T cell repertoires from 666 subjects and related those repertoires to cytomegalovirus serostatus. In the later analysis, no new phenotypic data were used to find candidate immune exposures; instead, reliance was placed on TCR beta sequences and their occurrence across donors. Results and caveats for the whole study, not just this receptor: According to a later analysis, most CMV-associated TCR beta chains appeared to be HLA-restricted, and the HLA associations seemed to be driven largely by CMV exposure. A total of 164 TCR beta chains were listed by the study as associated with cytomegalovirus. Assigning TCR associations to individual alleles was difficult when HLA alleles, especially DR and DQ, strongly co-occurred. At a false discovery rate of 0.05, a later analysis linked around 15,000 TCR beta sequences to specific HLA alleles. Most TCR sequences were seen in very few donors, while some public TCRs were found in many individuals. Because the 87-base-pair reads could not distinguish some IMGT-functional V segments, including TRBV6-2 and TRBV6-3, those segments were excluded. A further reported finding was that TCR beta sequences accurately predicted the HLA-A and HLA-B alleles for most subjects in the first cohort. Correlated functional status among segregating V segments might reflect linkage disequilibrium, but an unknown experimental factor could not be ruled out. A later analysis found that TCR association rates varied across HLA loci, with DRB1 alleles showing the most associated TCRs and HLA-C alleles the fewest. According to the authors, the approach could potentially be generalized to other disease states and immunological phenotypes. According to a later analysis, parvovirus B19, influenza, CMV and Epstein-Barr virus appeared linked to several top co-occurrence clusters. In a later genetic analysis, a missense DCLRE1C variant was associated with V-gene and J-gene trimming of TCR beta chains, and the association was replicated in an independent cohort. Immune exposure information for the cohort was limited to CMV serostatus. In vitro tests confirmed that three of the cytomegalovirus-associated TCR beta chains recognize cytomegalovirus antigens. In an earlier analysis of some 550 of the donors, most TCR beta V segments were observed in productive rearrangements about 87% or about 30% of the time, broadly matching IMGT annotations. The cohort was sequenced for TCR beta chains only, and without alpha or paired-chain data the features that could be detected were limited. HLA typing was unavailable for some donors at each locus, so association tests used only the typed subset. In a later genetic analysis, fewer N-insertions in productive TCRs were reported among donors in an Asian-associated ancestry cluster than the roughly 700-donor mean. In a later analysis, HLA-associated TCR beta chains showed more clonal expansion and lower generation probabilities than non-associated chains that were equally common. Presence/absence analyses assumed roughly uniform sequencing depth across donors, an assumption that may not hold. In both the original and validation cohorts, the classifier was reported to diagnose cytomegalovirus status with high specificity and sensitivity. Because counts were too low, about 15 rarely observed V segments, including chromosome 9 orphons, were left out of the earlier analysis of 587 of the donors. A cluster of highly shared sequence variants was judged likely to represent a technical artifact of the sequencing pipeline.

For this clone: Its antigen remains undetermined. Base qualities are not recorded, but no much larger clone differs from it by a single base.

The CDR3 contains 14 residues, cysteine and phenylalanine counted. Of all the DNA, just the CDR3 is kept, 42 bases in frame from base 1. Libraries came from the immunoSEQ multiplex PCR assay. The multiplex PCR relied on a mix of 60 forward primers for TCR Vbeta segments and 13 reverse primers for TCR Jbeta segments. The CDR3 region of rearranged TCR beta genes was amplified from genomic DNA by a multiplex PCR assay. Amplified TCR beta libraries were sequenced as 87-base-pair reads on the Illumina HiSeq System. In the paper's pipeline: Across the roughly 600 repertoires, a later analysis counted about 81 million unique TCR beta chains, approximately 10 million of which were shared by at least two donors. A nearest-neighbor algorithm error-corrected the raw reads and collapsed the reads into unique sequences, merging closely related sequences to remove PCR and sequencing errors. To assign V, D and J gene segments, CDR3 sequences were aligned to IMGT reference sequences. Each retained sequence needed at least a six-nucleotide match to both a V gene segment and a J gene segment. Rearrangements were classified as productive when the CDR3 lacked stop codons and remained in frame with V and J, and all other rearrangements were classified as non-productive. Following IMGT convention, CDR3 was defined as the stretch from the second conserved V-encoded cysteine up to the conserved J-encoded phenylalanine. The earlier analysis of roughly 590 of the donors excluded any sequence lacking an unambiguous match to a single V gene segment. In an earlier analysis of 587 of the donors, a V segment was called functional when productive rearrangements were above 56.7%, and segregating when the standard deviation between donors exceeded 5%. A statistical classification framework was developed to diagnose cytomegalovirus status using the catalog of TCR beta chain sequences. V and J gene assignment, in a later analysis, came from comparing TCR nucleotide sequences with IMGT/GENE-DB human TR gene sequences. A later analysis assigned CDR3 sequences and most-parsimonious VDJ recombination scenarios with the TCRdist pipeline. In a later analysis, every TCR beta chain was defined by the combination of its CDR3 amino acid sequence and its V-gene family, and reads without a unique V-gene family were dropped. A later analysis removed 592 highly shared, low-generation-probability nucleotide sequences to deal with suspected cross-contamination and a sequencing artifact. A later analysis calculated a clonal expansion index for each public chain from normalized within-repertoire ranks of inferred template counts. Generation probabilities in a later analysis came from a VDJ recombination model fitted to out-of-frame rearrangements, and those results were checked against IGoR. In a later analysis, hypergeometric tests were used to score TCR-TCR, TCR-HLA and TCR-CMV co-occurrence, with a repertoire-size bias correction applied to TCR pairs. A later analysis estimated false discovery rates by permuting HLA or CMV assignments 20 times. In a later analysis, co-occurring TCRs were grouped using DBSCAN, with TCRdist sequence similarity added in when clustering inside HLA-allele-positive subsets. For co-occurrence clustering, repertoires with fewer than 30,000 or more than 120,000 public chains were excluded, along with about five repertoires with anomalous nucleotide sharing. This is the immuneACCESS table as TCRdb keeps it, with only in-frame sequences that have V and J called. A part of the clones is gone; compared with another copy, unresolved V genes explain less than half, and the rest is unexplained. D and trimming were read from the DNA, whereas the V and J calls and clone size are those reported in that table. The table for this sample lists some 64,000 clones; 89% of them were counted only once. The leading ten clones occupy about 1.6% of the sample.

The cohort comprised around 700 healthy bone marrow donors. At the time of sampling, all cohort members were nominally healthy, though unrecorded immune exposures were likely present. The donor was CMV seropositive and was included in the group of about 290 seropositive cohort members. A peripheral blood sample was provided by each donor, and peripheral blood mononuclear cells were used for TCR beta sequencing. Genomic DNA was extracted from the blood cell samples with the Qiagen DNeasy Blood Extraction Kit. Sequencing was performed on PBMCs. This TCR came from a young man in good health and CMV-seropositive. This receptor chain uses TRBV21-1 and TRBJ2-2; the table's TRBD1 call for D was not verified on the DNA. TRBV21-1 is flagged as a pseudogene. Here is the DNA: TGTGCCAGCAGACCGAAGTGGGGGCACGGGGAGCTGTTTTTT. Translated, this gives CASRPKWGHGELFF.